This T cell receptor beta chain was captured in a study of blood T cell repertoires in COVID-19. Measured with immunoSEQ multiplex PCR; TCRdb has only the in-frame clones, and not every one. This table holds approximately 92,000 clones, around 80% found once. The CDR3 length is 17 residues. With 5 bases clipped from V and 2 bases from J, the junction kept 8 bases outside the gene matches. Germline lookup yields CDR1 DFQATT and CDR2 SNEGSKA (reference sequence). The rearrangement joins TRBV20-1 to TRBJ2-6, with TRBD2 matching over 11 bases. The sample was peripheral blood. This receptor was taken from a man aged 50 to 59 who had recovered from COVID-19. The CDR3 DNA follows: TGCAGTGCTCGTGGACTAGCGGGTAATACTGGGGCCAACGTCCTGACTTTC. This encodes CSARGLAGNTGANVLTF.